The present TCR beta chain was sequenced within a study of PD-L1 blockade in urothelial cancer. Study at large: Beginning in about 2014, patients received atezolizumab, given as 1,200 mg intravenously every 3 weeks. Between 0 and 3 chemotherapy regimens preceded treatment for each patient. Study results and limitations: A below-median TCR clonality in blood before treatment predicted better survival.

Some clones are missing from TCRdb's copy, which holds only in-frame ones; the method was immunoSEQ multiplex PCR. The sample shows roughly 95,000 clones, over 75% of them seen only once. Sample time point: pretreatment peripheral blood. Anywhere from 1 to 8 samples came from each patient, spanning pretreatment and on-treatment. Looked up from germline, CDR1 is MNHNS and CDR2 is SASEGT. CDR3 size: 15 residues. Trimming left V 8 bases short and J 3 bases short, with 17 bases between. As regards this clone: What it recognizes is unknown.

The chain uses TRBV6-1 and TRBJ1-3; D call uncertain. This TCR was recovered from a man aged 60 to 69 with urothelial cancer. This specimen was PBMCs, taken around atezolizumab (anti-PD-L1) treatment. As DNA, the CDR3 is TGTGCCAGCGGTATATCTACACGAGGTGGAAACACCATATATTTT. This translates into CASGISTRGGNTIYF.